One sample yielded the 23 T cell receptor beta chains listed below, sequenced in a study of shared clonotypes between healthy human individuals. Using immunoSEQ multiplex PCR, the repertoire was profiled, and TCRdb retains in-frame clones only, with some absent. Here the sample spans approximately 1,500,000 clones, 95% to 99% being singletons. The material sequenced was naive CD4+ T cells sorted from blood. Described subset: CD45RA+ positively selected. These receptors were taken from a man aged 30 to 45 in good health.

The chain joins TRBV5-1 to TRBJ2-1; 8 bases align to TRBD2. The V segment lost 7 bases and the J segment 6 bases; nucleotides outside the gene matches: 9. The CDR3 length is 14 residues. CDR1 is SGHRS, CDR2 YFSETQ, per germline. CDR3 sequence reads: CASASGSVGNEQFF. The CDR3 nucleotides are TGCGCCAGCGCGAGCGGGAGCGTGGGCAATGAGCAGTTCTTC. The complete variable domain, with remaining parts taken from reference TRBV5-1 and TRBJ2-1, reads KAGVTQTPRYLIKTRGQQVTLSCSPISGHRSVSWYQQTPGQGLQFLFEYFSETQRNKGNFPGRFSGRQFSNSRSEMNVSTLELGDSALYLCASASGSVGNEQFFGPGTRLTVL.

The chain recombines TRBV6-5 with TRBJ1-4; D might be TRBD1 (5 bases). Germline V CDR1 and CDR2: MNHEY, SVGAGI. This CDR3 spans 14 amino acids. Trimming stripped 2 bases from V and 5 bases from J, with 9 bases between. Here the CDR3 DNA reads TGTGCCAGCAGTTACCTCGCAGGGAATGAAAAACTGTTTTTT. Translating gives CASSYLAGNEKLFF.

The table lists this clone with a count of one. The rearrangement links TRBV7-9 to TRBJ2-2; D tentatively fits TRBD1 or TRBD2 (5 bases each). CDR3 length equals 15 residues. In germline, CDR1 is SEHNR, CDR2 FQNEAQ (reference sequence). Trimming took 1 base from V and 6 from J, leaving 12 bases between them. Here the CDR3 reads CASSLGLRDAGELFF. Here the CDR3 DNA reads TGTGCCAGCAGCTTAGGTCTTCGGGACGCCGGGGAGCTGTTTTTT.

The rearrangement uses TRBV7-2 and TRBJ2-7, with TRBD1 matching 8 bases. CDR1 SGHTA and CDR2 FQGNSA come from the germline V gene. The CDR3 extends over 15 amino acids. Germline trimming cut 0 bases from V and 6 bases from J; bases unmatched to any gene: 7. CDR3 sequence: CASSLALQGAFEQYF. For the CDR3, the DNA is TGTGCCAGCAGCTTAGCGTTGCAGGGGGCTTTCGAGCAGTACTTC. Full variable domain (rest looked up from reference TRBV7-2 and TRBJ2-7): GAGVSQSPSNKVTEKGKDVELRCDPISGHTALYWYRQSLGQGLEFLIYFQGNSAPDKSGLPSDRFSAERTGGSVSTLTIQRTQQEDSAVYLCASSLALQGAFEQYFGPGTRLTVT.

The genes are TRBV10-3 and TRBJ2-1, with a possible D match to TRBD2 (6 bases). Trimming removed 6 bases at V and 4 bases at J, with 13 bases between. The CDR3 length is 14 residues. Germline V gives CDR1 ENHRY, CDR2 SYGVKD. CDR3 protein: CAIREDYPYNEQFF. The CDR3 DNA follows: TGTGCCATCAGGGAGGACTACCCGTACAATGAGCAGTTCTTC.

This chain joins TRBV18 and TRBJ2-5, with D possibly being TRBD1 (5 bases). Looked up from germline, CDR1 is KGHSH and CDR2 is LQKENI. The CDR3 is 14 amino acids. V dropped 1 base and J dropped 5 bases, with 11 bases sitting between them. CDR3 in amino acids: CASSPHTGGETQYF. CDR3 sequence (DNA): TGTGCCAGCTCACCACATACAGGTGGGGAGACCCAGTACTTC. The complete variable domain, with remaining parts taken from reference TRBV18 and TRBJ2-5, reads NAGVMQNPRHLVRRRGQEARLRCSPMKGHSHVYWYRQLPEEGLKFMVYLQKENIIDESGMPKERFSAEFPKEGPSILRIQQVVRGDSAAYFCASSPHTGGETQYFGPGTRLLVL.

The chain combines TRBV7-9 with TRBJ2-4; D is possibly TRBD2 (6 bases). Germline loops: CDR1 SEHNR, CDR2 FQNEAQ (reference sequence). This CDR3 comprises 15 residues. The V end was cut by 1 base, the J end by 5 bases, with 12 bases between. The CDR3 DNA reads TGTGCCAGCAGCTTAGTCAGCGGGCTGCAAAACATTCAGTACTTC. Its protein product is CASSLVSGLQNIQYF.

This chain uses TRBV5-4 with TRBJ2-1; a weak D match, TRBD2 (6 bases). This CDR3 has 15 residues. Trimming stripped 4 bases from V and 8 bases from J, with 19 bases between. Germline V lookup: CDR1 SGHNT, CDR2 YYREEE (reference sequence). This CDR3 is CASSPGRRKIDEQFF. The CDR3, as DNA: TGTGCCAGCAGCCCCGGGAGAAGGAAGATTGATGAGCAGTTCTTC.

This chain links TRBV7-9 with TRBJ1-1; 8 nucleotides align to TRBD1. Germline V CDR1 and CDR2: SEHNR, FQNEAQ (reference sequence). This CDR3 region has 15 residues. With V trimmed by 5 bases and J by 3 bases, 8 bases remained unmatched. The CDR3 DNA follows: TGTGCCAGCAGCCAGGGGGCTTGGTTAGACACTGAAGCTTTCTTT. Encoded protein: CASSQGAWLDTEAFF. Based on the CDR3 plus reference TRBV7-9 and TRBJ1-1, the full variable domain is DTGVSQNPRHKITKRGQNVTFRCDPISEHNRLYWYRQTLGQGPEFLTYFQNEAQLEKSRLLSDRFSAERPKGSFSTLEIQRTEQGDSAMYLCASSQGAWLDTEAFFGQGTRLTVV.

This chain connects TRBV15 to TRBJ2-6; 7 nucleotides match TRBD2. CDR1 LNHNV and CDR2 YYDKDF come from the germline V gene (reference sequence). Losses at the gene ends were 3 bases for V and 0 bases for J; bases not matched to a gene: 14. This CDR3 comprises 20 residues. The CDR3 reads CATSSLPERDFYSGANVLTF. CDR3 in DNA: TGTGCCACCAGCAGTTTACCCGAGCGGGATTTTTACTCTGGGGCCAACGTCCTGACTTTC.

The chain carries TRBV27 and TRBJ1-1; D is possibly TRBD1 (6 bases). Germline V gene lookup returns CDR1 MNHEY and CDR2 SMNVEV (reference sequence). V lost 6 bases to trimming and J lost 0 bases, with 26 bases between them. The CDR3 spans 19 residues. This CDR3 is CASSSLAWTDRFMNTEAFF. The CDR3 region has the DNA TGTGCCAGCAGCTCACTTGCATGGACAGACCGGTTCATGAACACTGAAGCTTTCTTT.

This chain uses TRBV19 with TRBJ2-7, with D perhaps assigned TRBD1 or TRBD2 (5 bases each). Per the germline V gene, CDR1 is LNHDA and CDR2 is SQIVND (reference sequence). V dropped 2 bases and J dropped 5 bases, with 13 bases sitting between them. This CDR3 is built from 14 residues. The CDR3 bases are TGTGCCAGTAGTATAACGGGACCAGGGAACGAGCAGTACTTC. As protein: CASSITGPGNEQYF.

Turning to this clone: Within the sample, other DNA sequences also encode this same CDR3. The chain uses TRBV28 and TRBJ2-7; D gene ambiguous. The CDR3 has 12 residues. CDR1 and CDR2 (germline): MDHEN, SYDVKM. V lost 1 base and J lost 4, with 5 bases in between. CDR3 protein: CASSLYGYEQYF. The CDR3 DNA reads TGTGCCAGCAGTTTATATGGATACGAGCAGTACTTC.

This clone was seen only once. V usage is TRBV6-5 and J usage is TRBJ2-5, with a weak D call TRBD1 (5 bases). Germline V gene sequence: CDR1 MNHEY, CDR2 SVGAGI. Trimming took off 2 bases at V and 8 bases at J, with 12 bases between the two ends. The CDR3 totals 13 residues. The CDR3 sequence is CASSYGVRATQYF. In nucleotides, the CDR3 is TGTGCCAGCAGTTACGGCGTCAGGGCAACCCAGTACTTC.

V usage is TRBV29-1 and J usage is TRBJ1-2; D uncertain. The V end lost 3 bases, the J end lost 8 bases, and 19 bases lay between the germline ends. The CDR3 contains 14 residues. Germline-derived CDR1 and CDR2 are SQVTM and ANQGSEA. The DNA for the CDR3 is TGCAGCGTTGACCCACCCGGGCCGACGTGGGGCTACACCTTC. Its translation: CSVDPPGPTWGYTF. The variable domain in full, completed from reference TRBV29-1 and TRBJ1-2, reads SAVISQKPSRDICQRGTSLTIQCQVDSQVTMMFWYRQQPGQSLTLIATANQGSEATYESGFVIDKFPISRPNLTFSTLTVSNMSPEDSSIYLCSVDPPGPTWGYTFGSGTRLTVV.

The chain has TRBV7-2 and TRBJ2-7, with D tentatively TRBD2 (5 bases). The germline V gene encodes CDR1 SGHTA and CDR2 FQGNSA. This CDR3 comprises 13 residues. V lost 8 bases, J lost 4 bases, and 15 bases lay in between. The CDR3 sequence is CASGRGGQYEQYF. The CDR3 DNA is TGTGCCAGCGGTCGCGGCGGGCAGTACGAGCAGTACTTC.

This chain connects TRBV19 to TRBJ2-1; maybe TRBD1 (6 bases). Germline CDR1 is LNHDA and CDR2 is SQIVND (reference sequence). Trimming took off 5 bases at V and 1 base at J, with 21 bases between the two ends. This CDR3 is built from 18 residues. Here the CDR3 reads CASSVRPRTERSYNEQFF. The DNA of the CDR3 is TGTGCCAGTAGTGTCCGTCCCCGGACAGAACGGTCCTACAATGAGCAGTTCTTC.

This chain joins TRBV29-1 and TRBJ2-7, with 9 bases that match TRBD1. V dropped 4 bases and J dropped 2; count of bases not matched to a gene: 21. The CDR3 is 19 amino acids. CDR1 and CDR2 from the germline V gene are SQVTM and ANQGSEA. In DNA, the CDR3 is TGCAGCGTTGGGATTCGTTGGGGGACAGGGTCTTTGTCGGCCTACGAGCAGTACTTC. Translated, it gives CSVGIRWGTGSLSAYEQYF.

V and J are TRBV12-5 and TRBJ2-1; D is perhaps TRBD1 (6 bases). The germline gives CDR1 LGHNT, CDR2 FRNRAP. The CDR3 extends over 16 amino acids. Trimming left V 6 bases short and J 2 bases short, with 17 bases between. The CDR3 region is CASGRTDSATYNEQFF. The CDR3 DNA follows: TGTGCTAGTGGCCGAACGGACAGCGCGACCTACAATGAGCAGTTCTTC. The full variable domain, rest sourced from reference TRBV12-5 and TRBJ2-1, is DARVTQTPRHKVTEMGQEVTMRCQPILGHNTVFWYRQTMMQGLELLAYFRNRAPLDDSGMPKDRFSAEMPDATLATLKIQPSEPRDSAVYFCASGRTDSATYNEQFFGPGTRLTVL.

V and J are TRBV2 and TRBJ1-5, with D maybe TRBD1 (6 bases). V dropped 2 bases and J dropped 2 bases, with 10 bases sitting between them. The CDR3 has 15 residues. Germline lookup yields CDR1 SNHLY and CDR2 FYNNEI. CDR3 sequence: CASSELGGRNQPQHF. CDR3 in DNA: TGTGCCAGCAGTGAACTCGGGGGCCGCAATCAGCCCCAGCATTTT.

The rearrangement links TRBV11-2 to TRBJ2-7; TRBD1 matches at 9 bases. CDR3 length: 16 amino acids. V shed 1 base and J 3 bases; nucleotides not matched to a gene: 7. Germline V CDR1 and CDR2: SGHAT, FQNNGV. CDR3 coding DNA: TGTGCCAGCAGCTTAGCCTTAAAGGACAGGGGCTACGAGCAGTACTTC. Protein product: CASSLALKDRGYEQYF. Drawing the rest from reference TRBV11-2 and TRBJ2-7, the complete variable domain is EAGVAQSPRYKIIEKRQSVAFWCNPISGHATLYWYQQILGQGPKLLIQFQNNGVVDDSQLPKDRFSAERLKGVDSTLKIQPAKLEDSAVYLCASSLALKDRGYEQYFGPGTRLTVT.

The chain couples TRBV5-1 to TRBJ2-3; D gene ambiguous. The CDR3 sequence is 15 residues long. Germline assignment: CDR1 SGHRS and CDR2 YFSETQ. The V end lost 0 bases, the J end lost 2 bases, and 10 bases lay between the germline ends. CDR3 loop: CASSLVFSHTDTQYF. The CDR3, as DNA: TGCGCCAGCAGCTTGGTCTTCAGCCACACAGATACGCAGTATTTT.

A note on this clone: Other DNA sequences in the same sample also yield this CDR3. The genes are TRBV18 and TRBJ2-7; TRBD1 might be the D (5 bases). Between the trimmed V and J ends, which lost 0 bases and 7 bases, there was a span of 10 bases. The V gene's germline CDR1 is KGHSH and CDR2 LQKENI. The length of the CDR3 is 13 residues. The CDR3 nucleotides read TGTGCCAGCTCACCACCGGGGTCAGGGGAGCAGTACTTC. This sequence encodes CASSPPGSGEQYF.